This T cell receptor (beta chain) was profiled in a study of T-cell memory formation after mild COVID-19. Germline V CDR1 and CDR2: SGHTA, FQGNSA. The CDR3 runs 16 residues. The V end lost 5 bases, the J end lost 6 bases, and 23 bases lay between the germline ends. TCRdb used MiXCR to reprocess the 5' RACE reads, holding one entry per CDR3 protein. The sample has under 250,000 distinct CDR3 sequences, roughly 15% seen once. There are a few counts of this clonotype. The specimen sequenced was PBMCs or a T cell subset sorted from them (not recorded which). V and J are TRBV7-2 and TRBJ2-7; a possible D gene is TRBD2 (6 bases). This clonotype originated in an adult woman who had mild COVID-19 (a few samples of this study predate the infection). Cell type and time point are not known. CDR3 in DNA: TGTGCCAGCAGCAACTCTGAAATACGGGGGATTTCCGAGCAGTACTTC. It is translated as CASSNSEIRGISEQYF.